This T cell receptor (beta chain) was recovered during a study of T-cell memory formation after mild COVID-19. J was trimmed by 2 bases and V by 0 bases; bases with no gene match: 16. Looked up from germline, CDR1 is LGHNA and CDR2 is YSLEER. The CDR3 sequence is 21 residues long. TCRdb used MiXCR to reprocess the 5' RACE reads, holding one entry per CDR3 protein. The sample yields 400,000 or so distinct CDR3 sequences, approximately 21% seen once. Material: PBMCs or a T cell subset sorted from them (not recorded which). The source is an adult woman who had mild COVID-19 (a few samples of this study predate the infection). Cell type and time point are not known. The chain recombines TRBV4-3 with TRBJ2-1; 10 positions agree with TRBD2. CDR3 region: CASSQDSVGVSGRWAYNEQFF. CDR3 nucleotides: TGCGCCAGCAGCCAAGATTCGGTAGGGGTTAGCGGGAGGTGGGCCTACAATGAGCAGTTCTTC.